These T cell receptor beta chains were read from a single sample in a study of cytomegalovirus exposure and HLA in healthy donors. The protocol was immunoSEQ multiplex PCR, while the TCRdb copy is restricted to in-frame clones and leaves out a portion. The sample lists around 150,000 clones, 82% occurring once. Sample: PBMCs. The receptors come from a girl between 2 and 10 years old in good health and CMV-seropositive. Both conserved end residues are part of each CDR3. Fields, in order: clone size, J gene, D gene, CDR3 length, V gene, CDR3 DNA, CDR3 protein. D genes are given only for firm matches. Size is omitted from some rows. Given values are once, few, many or a class for expanded clones.

few TRBJ1-2 . 15 TRBV5-4 TGTGCCAGCAGCTCCCGGACAGAGAACCTTTATGGCTACACCTTC CASSSRTENLYGYTF
. TRBJ2-3 TRBD2 16 TRBV10-3 TGTGCCATCAGTCCGGGACTAGCGGCTAGCACAGATACGCAGTATTTT CAISPGLAASTDTQYF
. TRBJ2-7 . 13 TRBV29-1 TGCAGCGTTCATGACTCCGGCTCCTACGAGCAGTACTTC CSVHDSGSYEQYF
. TRBJ1-5 TRBD1 19 TRBV6-1 TGTGCCAGCAGTGACCTTCTAAGGGTGTACAGGGGTGTGGGTCAGCCCCAGCATTTT CASSDLLRVYRGVGQPQHF
. TRBJ1-5 TRBD1 13 TRBV6-5 TGTGCCAGCAGGCGGACAGGGCATCAGCCCCAGCATTTT CASRRTGHQPQHF
. TRBJ1-2 . 14 TRBV6-1 TGTGCCAGCAGTGATTTCGGAGCAGGGGATGGCTACACCTTC CASSDFGAGDGYTF
once TRBJ1-1 . 15 TRBV6-5 TGTGCCAGCATTGTACCCCGGGTTCACGGCACTGAAGCTTTCTTT CASIVPRVHGTEAFF
. TRBJ1-5 . 16 TRBV4-1 TGCGCCAGCAGCCAAGAGCCAGGGCTGGATAATCAGCCCCAGCATTTT CASSQEPGLDNQPQHF
. TRBJ2-7 TRBD2 18 TRBV5-1 TGCGCCAGCAGCTTAAGGCCTAGCGGGAGGGGTAGCTCCTACGAGCAGTACTTC CASSLRPSGRGSSYEQYF
. TRBJ2-1 . 15 TRBV7-9 TGTGCCAGCGGTAAACCGGGACTGGGAGACAATGAGCAGTTCTTC CASGKPGLGDNEQFF
. TRBJ2-5 TRBD2 17 TRBV5-1 TGCGCCAGCAGCTCGGGACTAGCGGGAGTATGGGGAGAGACCCAGTACTTC CASSSGLAGVWGETQYF
. TRBJ1-4 . 13 TRBV28 TGTGCCAGCAGTTACTCCCTAAATGAAAAACTGTTTTTT CASSYSLNEKLFF
. TRBJ2-5 . 16 TRBV2 TGTGCCAGCAGTGAAATACTAGCTGGGTCTCCAGAGACCCAGTACTTC CASSEILAGSPETQYF
once TRBJ2-2 TRBD2 16 TRBV27 TGTGCCAGCAGTCCGATACTAGCGGGGAACACCGGGGAGCTGTTTTTT CASSPILAGNTGELFF
. TRBJ2-7 TRBD2 12 TRBV30 TGTGCCGGGACTAGCGCACACTACGAGCAGTACTTC CAGTSAHYEQYF
. TRBJ1-2 . 13 TRBV4-2 TGTGCCAGCAGCCGTCACAGGGCCCCCGGCTACACCTTC CASSRHRAPGYTF
. TRBJ2-7 . 14 TRBV5-1 TGCGCCAGCAGCCTGGTGGAGGGGAAGTACGAGCAGTACTTC CASSLVEGKYEQYF
. TRBJ2-1 TRBD2 15 TRBV12-5 TGTGCTAGTGGCCCGAGCGGGAGAGATTACAATGAGCAGTTCTTC CASGPSGRDYNEQFF
once TRBJ2-2 . 14 TRBV6-5 TGTGCCAGCAGGCGGGGGCCGGAGACCGGGGAGCTGTTTTTT CASRRGPETGELFF
. TRBJ2-3 . 15 TRBV30 TGTGCCTGGAGCGAAACGTTCCGAGGCACAGATACGCAGTATTTT CAWSETFRGTDTQYF
. TRBJ2-7 TRBD1 15 TRBV27 TGTGCCAGCAGTACAGCCGGGACAGGGGGGGGCGAGCAGTACTTC CASSTAGTGGGEQYF
once TRBJ1-2 TRBD1 14 TRBV19 TGTGCCAGTAGGGGGACAGGAAATCCCTATGGCTACACCTTC CASRGTGNPYGYTF
. TRBJ1-1 . 12 TRBV4-1 TGCGCCAGCAGCCTACAGGGATCTGAAGCTTTCTTT CASSLQGSEAFF
few TRBJ2-3 . 18 TRBV28 TGTGCCAGCCGCTCCAGGGGAAGGGCCAACCCCACCACAGATACGCAGTATTTT CASRSRGRANPTTDTQYF
once TRBJ1-3 . 16 TRBV6-5 TGTGCCAGCAGTTACTCCCGACAGCTGGCTGGAAACACCATATATTTT CASSYSRQLAGNTIYF
few TRBJ1-5 . 14 TRBV5-1 TGCGCCAGCAGCTTACCCAGGGGCGGTCAGCCCCAGCATTTT CASSLPRGGQPQHF
. TRBJ2-7 TRBD1 14 TRBV30 TGTGCCTGGGCCGGGACAGGGGGCTCCTACGAGCAGTACTTC CAWAGTGGSYEQYF
. TRBJ1-1 . 14 TRBV28 TGTGCCAGCAGACCCCACTCAAAGAACACTGAAGCTTTCTTT CASRPHSKNTEAFF
. TRBJ2-1 . 15 TRBV4-1 TGCGCCAGCAGCCAAGATTGGACTACCAGGGATGAGCAGTTCTTC CASSQDWTTRDEQFF
. TRBJ1-5 . 14 TRBV28 TGTGCCAGCAGAACAGAAGTTAGCAATCAGCCCCAGCATTTT CASRTEVSNQPQHF
few TRBJ1-1 TRBD1 15 TRBV7-2 TGTGCCAGCAGCTCACAGGGGTGGGGTAACACTGAAGCTTTCTTT CASSSQGWGNTEAFF
. TRBJ1-3 . 15 TRBV29-1 TGCAGCGTTGAAGTACCGCCTAGCTCTGGAAACACCATATATTTT CSVEVPPSSGNTIYF
. TRBJ1-5 . 15 TRBV27 TGTGCCAGCAGTTTAACGACGGGGGGCAATCAGCCCCAGCATTTT CASSLTTGGNQPQHF
. TRBJ2-7 TRBD2 14 TRBV19 TGTGCCAGTAGTATGAGCGGGGGGACCTACGAGCAGTACTTC CASSMSGGTYEQYF
. TRBJ2-5 . 15 TRBV7-6 TGTGCCAGCAGCCCCTCCGCAGGCTTCCAAGAGACCCAGTACTTC CASSPSAGFQETQYF
. TRBJ1-5 . 15 TRBV6-5 TGTGCCAGCAGGGCCCACCCGGCGGGTAATCAGCCCCAGCATTTT CASRAHPAGNQPQHF
. TRBJ2-1 TRBD2 17 TRBV12-5 TGTGCTAGTGGTTTGGCCTTCTTAGCGGGAGGCCCGAGGGAGCAGTTCTTC CASGLAFLAGGPREQFF
. TRBJ1-3 . 13 TRBV30 TGTGCCTGGAGGGTTTCGCTAACAAACACCATATATTTT CAWRVSLTNTIYF
few TRBJ2-1 . 16 TRBV30 TGTGCCTGGAGTAAAATTAGGGCTAGAGGGTACAATGAGCAGTTCTTC CAWSKIRARGYNEQFF
. TRBJ1-1 . 14 TRBV9 TGTGCCAGCAGCGTGGGGGGGGCTGACACTGAAGCTTTCTTT CASSVGGADTEAFF
. TRBJ1-2 . 12 TRBV29-1 TGCAGCGTTGTTCGGGGGAGTAATGGCTACACCTTC CSVVRGSNGYTF